One sample yielded the 21 T cell receptor beta chains listed below, sequenced in a study of blood T cell repertoires in COVID-19. Profiling relied on immunoSEQ multiplex PCR, and the TCRdb table lists in-frame clones only, not all of them. The sample lists some 150,000 clones; more than 70% were seen once. Material: peripheral blood. Receptor source: a woman aged 60-75 years with acute or convalescent COVID-19.

For the CDR3, the DNA is TGCGCCAGCAGCCAAGCCCCGAGGTACGAGCAGTACTTC. The encoded protein is CASSQAPRYEQYF. This rearrangement joins TRBV4-3 to TRBJ2-7; D not resolved. V shed 1 base and J shed 4 bases, with 8 bases lying between them. There are 13 residues in the CDR3. CDR1 LGHNA and CDR2 YSLEER come from the germline V gene.

The sample holds a few counts of this clone. The genes are TRBV21-1 and TRBJ2-1; the table's TRBD2 call for D was not verified on the DNA. TRBV21-1 is flagged as a pseudogene. The length of the CDR3 is 12 residues. CDR3 bases: TGTGCCAGCAGCGCTTATCAGAGGTTGCAGTTCTTC. Encoded protein: CASSAYQRLQFF.

The V call is TRBV6-1, the J call TRBJ2-5, with TRBD2 identical over 7 bases. In germline, CDR1 is MNHNS, CDR2 SASEGT. Trimming took 2 bases from V and 3 from J; bases not matched to a gene: 3. CDR3 length: 14 amino acids. CDR3: CASSETSGKETQYF. CDR3 nucleotide sequence: TGTGCCAGCAGTGAAACCAGCGGGAAAGAGACCCAGTACTTC.

A single count supports this clone. The DNA of the CDR3 is TGTGCCAGTAGTATTGAGGGCTACGAGCAGTACTTC. Residues: CASSIEGYEQYF. V gene TRBV19 combines with J gene TRBJ2-7, with a weak D call TRBD2 (5 bases). CDR3 length: 12 amino acids. V shed 3 bases and J shed 3 bases, with 6 bases lying between them. Germline V gene lookup returns CDR1 LNHDA and CDR2 SQIVND (reference sequence).

The CDR3 loop reads CASSWVRGSGANVLTF. Here the CDR3 DNA reads TGTGCCAGTAGTTGGGTCAGGGGATCTGGGGCCAACGTCCTGACTTTC. V is TRBV19 and J is TRBJ2-6; D might be TRBD1 (6 bases). Germline CDR1 LNHDA, CDR2 SQIVND (reference sequence). Trimming left V 5 bases short and J 1 base short, with 12 bases between. CDR3 length: 16 residues. Full variable domain (rest looked up from reference TRBV19 and TRBJ2-6): DGGITQSPKYLFRKEGQNVTLSCEQNLNHDAMYWYRQDPGQGLRLIYYSQIVNDFQKGDIAEGYSVSREKKESFPLTVTSAQKNPTAFYLCASSWVRGSGANVLTFGAGSRLTVL.

The chain carries TRBV30 and TRBJ1-1, with D hard to call. In germline, CDR1 is GTSNPN, CDR2 SVGIG (reference sequence). The V end was cut by 1 base, the J end by 8 bases, with 14 bases between. The CDR3 loop spans 13 amino acids. In nucleotides, the CDR3 is TGTGCCTGGAGTGCGGTAGAGGCCTCAGAAGCTTTCTTT. Amino acid sequence: CAWSAVEASEAFF.

This chain connects TRBV12-5 to TRBJ1-5, with D maybe TRBD1 (6 bases). CDR1 and CDR2 (germline): LGHNT, FRNRAP. The CDR3 sequence is 16 residues long. V was pared by 3 bases and J by 0 bases, with 12 bases between. The CDR3 reads CASGFQGPYSNQPQHF. The CDR3, as DNA: TGTGCTAGTGGTTTCCAGGGGCCTTATAGCAATCAGCCCCAGCATTTT. The full variable domain, its missing parts supplied by reference TRBV12-5 and TRBJ1-5, is DARVTQTPRHKVTEMGQEVTMRCQPILGHNTVFWYRQTMMQGLELLAYFRNRAPLDDSGMPKDRFSAEMPDATLATLKIQPSEPRDSAVYFCASGFQGPYSNQPQHFGDGTRLSIL.

With respect to this clone: Other DNA sequences in the sample encode the same CDR3. The V and J genes are TRBV28 and TRBJ2-7; D gene uncertain. There are 12 residues in the CDR3. V lost 6 bases and J lost 4, with 10 bases in between. In germline, CDR1 is MDHEN, CDR2 SYDVKM. CDR3 nucleotide sequence: TGTGCCAGCAGCCTATCCTCTTACGAGCAGTACTTC. Protein product: CASSLSSYEQYF.

The genes are TRBV6-5 and TRBJ2-2; D may be TRBD1 (6 bases). Trimming shortened V by 10 bases and J by 0 bases, and 15 bases separated the two germline ends. The CDR3 is made up of 15 amino acids. The germline V gene encodes CDR1 MNHEY and CDR2 SVGAGI. The CDR3 here is CATQFQGSNTGELFF. Written as DNA, the CDR3 is TGTGCCACCCAATTTCAGGGGTCGAACACCGGGGAGCTGTTTTTT.

This chain joins TRBV10-3 and TRBJ1-1; tentatively, D is TRBD1 (5 bases). Germline V CDR1 and CDR2: ENHRY, SYGVKD. V lost 8 bases and J lost 5, with 12 bases in between. The CDR3 runs 12 residues. The CDR3 spells CAIQGSGTEAFF. The CDR3 nucleotides are TGTGCCATCCAGGGTAGCGGTACTGAAGCTTTCTTT.

This chain joins TRBV28 and TRBJ1-2; no clear D gene. The V end lost 7 bases, the J end lost 3 bases, and 12 bases lay between the germline ends. The CDR3 has 13 residues. Looked up from germline, CDR1 is MDHEN and CDR2 is SYDVKM. The CDR3 nucleotides read TGTGCCAGCAAAAAACGGAGCTACTATGGCTACACCTTC. Translation gives CASKKRSYYGYTF.

CDR3 residues: CASSLWSGETQYF. The CDR3 bases are TGTGCCAGCAGCTTATGGTCCGGAGAGACCCAGTACTTC. The V gene is TRBV7-8, the J gene TRBJ2-5; D is unclear. Germline V lookup: CDR1 SGHVS, CDR2 FQNEAQ. V was cut by 2 bases and J by 4 bases, with 8 bases left in between. This CDR3 spans 13 amino acids.

The rearrangement uses TRBV20-1 and TRBJ1-3; no definite D call. The CDR3 covers 14 residues. The ends were cut back, 3 bases at V and 0 bases at J, with 9 bases in the middle. Germline-derived CDR1 and CDR2 are DFQATT and SNEGSKA (reference sequence). CDR3: CSASDTHSGNTIYF. DNA of the CDR3: TGCAGTGCTAGTGACACTCACTCTGGAAACACCATATATTTT.

This chain uses TRBV6-2 or TRBV6-3 with TRBJ2-2; weak D call: TRBD2 (6 bases). Germline V lookup: CDR1 MNHEY, CDR2 SVGEGT. V was pared by 5 bases and J by 4 bases, with 17 bases between. The CDR3 is 16 amino acids. This chain's CDR3 is CASSLGLTIGTGELFF. The CDR3 bases are TGTGCCAGCAGTCTGGGACTCACGATAGGCACCGGGGAGCTGTTTTTT.

This clone was counted a single time. The chain employs TRBV9 and TRBJ2-1; TRBD1 might be the D (5 bases). Germline-derived CDR1 and CDR2 are SGDLS and YYNGEE. V was pared by 3 bases and J by 4 bases, with 14 bases between. The CDR3 has 15 residues. The chain's CDR3 is CASSADIQVYNEQFF. The CDR3 nucleotides are TGTGCCAGCAGCGCGGACATTCAGGTTTACAATGAGCAGTTCTTC.

In its sample, this clone was seen a few times. This chain uses TRBV7-2 with TRBJ1-4; the match to TRBD1 covers 7 bases. Losses at the gene ends were 5 bases for V and 8 bases for J; bases not matched to a gene: 11. The CDR3 sequence is 15 residues long. Germline lookup yields CDR1 SGHTA and CDR2 FQGNSA. In nucleotides, the CDR3 is TGTGCCAGCAGCGACTCCGGGACAGCTTCGGAAAAACTGTTTTTT. It encodes CASSDSGTASEKLFF. Looking up the rest from reference TRBV7-2 and TRBJ1-4 gives the full variable domain: GAGVSQSPSNKVTEKGKDVELRCDPISGHTALYWYRQSLGQGLEFLIYFQGNSAPDKSGLPSDRFSAERTGGSVSTLTIQRTQQEDSAVYLCASSDSGTASEKLFFGSGTQLSVL.

The chain carries TRBV14 and TRBJ1-1; D not certain. Germline assignment: CDR1 SGHDN and CDR2 FVKESK. The V end was cut by 4 bases, the J end by 1 base, with 13 bases between. The CDR3 spans 15 residues. CDR3 sequence: CASSPAGVRNTEAFF. CDR3 bases: TGTGCCAGCAGCCCCGCCGGGGTCAGGAACACTGAAGCTTTCTTT.

The chain has TRBV3-1 (or the pseudogene TRBV3-2) and TRBJ2-2, with a possible D match to TRBD2 (7 bases). From germline, CDR1 is LGHDT and CDR2 YNNKEL (reference sequence). This CDR3 has 17 residues. V lost 4 bases to trimming and J lost 1 base, with 16 bases between them. CDR3 coding DNA: TGTGCCAGCAGCCCCTTGGGGGGGCCTTGGAACACCGGGGAGCTGTTTTTT. This codes for CASSPLGGPWNTGELFF.

The rearrangement links TRBV6-2 or TRBV6-3 to TRBJ2-7, with TRBD1 identical over 8 bases. Germline V gene lookup returns CDR1 MNHEY and CDR2 SVGEGT. This CDR3 contains 12 residues. V lost 6 bases to trimming and J lost 6 bases; unmatched junction nucleotides: 4. The CDR3 protein is CASSFQGAEQYF. The CDR3 DNA follows: TGTGCCAGCAGCTTTCAGGGGGCCGAGCAGTACTTC.

This clone was found once. The chain joins TRBV5-4 to TRBJ2-6, with 8 bases lining up with TRBD1. Per germline, CDR1 SGHNT and CDR2 YYREEE (reference sequence). V was pared by 4 bases and J by 1 base, with 13 bases of the junction left unmatched. CDR3 length: 19 residues. CDR3 DNA: TGTGCCAGCAGCCCGGACAGGGCCAACCAAAGGTCTGGGGCCAACGTCCTGACTTTC. Its translation is CASSPDRANQRSGANVLTF.

This clone has a single count. The chain employs TRBV6-5 and TRBJ2-7, with a weak D call TRBD2 (7 bases). Trimming took off 6 bases at V and 5 bases at J, with 14 bases between the two ends. The CDR3 is 13 residues long. Per the germline V gene, CDR1 is MNHEY and CDR2 is SVGAGI. The CDR3 sequence: CASRPPGGHEQYF. The CDR3 nucleotides are TGTGCCAGCAGACCACCGGGGGGCCACGAGCAGTACTTC.